The rows below give T cell receptor beta chains drawn from one sample of a study of T-cell reconstitution after alpha-beta-depleted transplantation in children. TCRdb reprocessed the PCR reads via MiXCR and lists one record per CDR3 protein. This table has hundreds of thousands of distinct CDR3 sequences, about 15% appearing once. The source material was PBMCs from the stem cell graft donor, sampled from the stem cell graft. These receptors came from a human donor who donated a stem cell graft to a child with acute myeloid leukemia. Both conserved end residues are part of each CDR3. The order of the fields is J gene, V gene, D gene, clone size, CDR3 protein, CDR3 DNA. The D gene is left open where the match is weak. Expanded clones get a size class; other rows say once, few or many, or leave the size out.

j_gene: TRBJ2-1
v_gene: TRBV5-8
d_gene: .
abundance: few
CDR3aa: CASSLFSHEQFF
CDR3nt: TGTGCCAGCAGCTTGTTTAGCCATGAGCAGTTCTTC

j_gene: TRBJ2-5
v_gene: TRBV7-8
d_gene: .
abundance: .
CDR3aa: CASSDHDIQETQYF
CDR3nt: TGTGCCAGCAGCGACCATGACATTCAAGAGACCCAGTACTTC

j_gene: TRBJ2-1
v_gene: TRBV5-1
d_gene: TRBD2
abundance: many
CDR3aa: CASSLGLAGGSYNEQFF
CDR3nt: TGCGCCAGCAGCTTAGGACTAGCGGGGGGCTCCTACAATGAGCAGTTCTTC

j_gene: TRBJ1-2
v_gene: TRBV12-3/TRBV12-4
d_gene: .
abundance: .
CDR3aa: CASSLLVGLYGYTF
CDR3nt: TGTGCCAGCAGTTTATTGGTCGGCCTCTATGGCTACACCTTC

j_gene: TRBJ2-5
v_gene: TRBV29-1
d_gene: .
abundance: many
CDR3aa: CSVPRGLFETQYF
CDR3nt: TGCAGCGTCCCCCGCGGGTTGTTTGAGACCCAGTACTTC

j_gene: TRBJ1-1
v_gene: TRBV7-9
d_gene: TRBD1
abundance: .
CDR3aa: CASSDRDRKLNTEAFF
CDR3nt: TGTGCCAGCAGTGATAGGGACAGAAAACTGAACACTGAAGCTTTCTTT

j_gene: TRBJ1-1
v_gene: TRBV12-3/TRBV12-4
d_gene: TRBD1
abundance: once
CDR3aa: CASRTKPGQGYTEAFF
CDR3nt: TGTGCCAGCAGAACTAAGCCGGGACAGGGTTACACTGAAGCTTTCTTT

j_gene: TRBJ2-1
v_gene: TRBV24-1
d_gene: TRBD2
abundance: .
CDR3aa: CATSDSSGGAHNEQFF
CDR3nt: TGTGCCACCAGTGATAGTAGCGGGGGGGCACACAATGAGCAGTTCTTC

j_gene: TRBJ2-1
v_gene: TRBV7-9
d_gene: .
abundance: .
CDR3aa: CASSLNRAAFF
CDR3nt: TGTGCCAGCAGCTTAAATCGCGCGGCGTTCTTC

j_gene: TRBJ2-5
v_gene: TRBV7-6
d_gene: TRBD2
abundance: many
CDR3aa: CASSGTSGETQYF
CDR3nt: TGTGCCAGCAGTGGGACTAGCGGAGAGACCCAGTACTTC

j_gene: TRBJ2-2
v_gene: TRBV20-1
d_gene: .
abundance: many
CDR3aa: CSATSWGTAGELFF
CDR3nt: TGCAGTGCTACCTCATGGGGGACGGCCGGGGAGCTGTTTTTT

j_gene: TRBJ2-7
v_gene: TRBV5-5
d_gene: .
abundance: few
CDR3aa: CASRPVGKGYEQYF
CDR3nt: TGTGCCAGCAGACCGGTAGGTAAGGGCTACGAGCAGTACTTC

j_gene: TRBJ1-1
v_gene: TRBV7-2
d_gene: .
abundance: many
CDR3aa: CASTKGLIMNTEAFF
CDR3nt: TGTGCCAGCACTAAGGGTTTAATCATGAACACTGAAGCTTTCTTT

j_gene: TRBJ1-2
v_gene: TRBV28
d_gene: TRBD1
abundance: .
CDR3aa: CANRGGADYGYTF
CDR3nt: TGTGCCAACCGAGGGGGCGCTGACTATGGCTACACCTTC

j_gene: TRBJ1-2
v_gene: TRBV5-6
d_gene: TRBD1
abundance: many
CDR3aa: CASRGQGAGYGYTF
CDR3nt: TGTGCCAGCAGGGGACAGGGGGCTGGCTATGGCTACACCTTC

j_gene: TRBJ1-6
v_gene: TRBV7-2
d_gene: TRBD1
abundance: many
CDR3aa: CASLPGQINSPLHF
CDR3nt: TGTGCCAGCCTGCCGGGACAGATAAATTCACCCCTCCACTTT

j_gene: TRBJ2-1
v_gene: TRBV6-1
d_gene: .
abundance: .
CDR3aa: CASSEGQDYNEQFF
CDR3nt: TGTGCCAGCAGTGAAGGACAAGACTACAATGAGCAGTTCTTC

j_gene: TRBJ2-1
v_gene: TRBV20-1
d_gene: .
abundance: many
CDR3aa: CSAPQGGLNNEQFF
CDR3nt: TGCAGTGCTCCCCAAGGGGGGCTGAACAATGAGCAGTTCTTC

j_gene: TRBJ2-1
v_gene: TRBV20-1
d_gene: TRBD2
abundance: many
CDR3aa: CSALLAGSYNEQFF
CDR3nt: TGCAGTGCCCTTCTAGCGGGGTCCTACAATGAGCAGTTCTTC

j_gene: TRBJ1-5
v_gene: TRBV20-1
d_gene: .
abundance: many
CDR3aa: CSASRDGTNQPQHF
CDR3nt: TGCAGTGCTAGCCGGGACGGGACGAATCAGCCCCAGCATTTT

j_gene: TRBJ1-1
v_gene: TRBV10-3
d_gene: TRBD1
abundance: .
CDR3aa: CAINDRGTGTEAFF
CDR3nt: TGTGCCATCAACGACAGGGGGACGGGCACTGAAGCTTTCTTT

j_gene: TRBJ2-7
v_gene: TRBV7-3
d_gene: .
abundance: .
CDR3aa: CASSGQPSGEQYF
CDR3nt: TGTGCCAGCAGTGGACAGCCCTCTGGGGAGCAGTACTTC

j_gene: TRBJ1-5
v_gene: TRBV20-1
d_gene: TRBD1
abundance: many
CDR3aa: CSADRGTAYSNQPQHF
CDR3nt: TGCAGTGCTGACAGAGGGACAGCCTATAGCAATCAGCCCCAGCATTTT

j_gene: TRBJ2-6
v_gene: TRBV20-1
d_gene: .
abundance: many
CDR3aa: CSARVGANVLTF
CDR3nt: TGCAGTGCTAGAGTTGGGGCCAACGTCCTGACTTTC